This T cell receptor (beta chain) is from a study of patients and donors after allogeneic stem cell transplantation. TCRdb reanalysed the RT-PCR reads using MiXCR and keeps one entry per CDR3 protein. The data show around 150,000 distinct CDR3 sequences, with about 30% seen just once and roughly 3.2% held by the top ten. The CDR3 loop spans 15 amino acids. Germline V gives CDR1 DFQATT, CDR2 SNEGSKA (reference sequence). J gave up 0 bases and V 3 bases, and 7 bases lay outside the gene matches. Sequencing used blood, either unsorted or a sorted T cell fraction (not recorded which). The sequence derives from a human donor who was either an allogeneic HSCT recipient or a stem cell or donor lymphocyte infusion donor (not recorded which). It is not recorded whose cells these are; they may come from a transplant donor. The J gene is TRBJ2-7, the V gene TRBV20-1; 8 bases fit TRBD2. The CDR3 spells CSARRTSGSSYEQYF. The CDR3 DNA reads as TGCAGTGCTAGGCGAACTAGCGGAAGCTCCTACGAGCAGTACTTC.